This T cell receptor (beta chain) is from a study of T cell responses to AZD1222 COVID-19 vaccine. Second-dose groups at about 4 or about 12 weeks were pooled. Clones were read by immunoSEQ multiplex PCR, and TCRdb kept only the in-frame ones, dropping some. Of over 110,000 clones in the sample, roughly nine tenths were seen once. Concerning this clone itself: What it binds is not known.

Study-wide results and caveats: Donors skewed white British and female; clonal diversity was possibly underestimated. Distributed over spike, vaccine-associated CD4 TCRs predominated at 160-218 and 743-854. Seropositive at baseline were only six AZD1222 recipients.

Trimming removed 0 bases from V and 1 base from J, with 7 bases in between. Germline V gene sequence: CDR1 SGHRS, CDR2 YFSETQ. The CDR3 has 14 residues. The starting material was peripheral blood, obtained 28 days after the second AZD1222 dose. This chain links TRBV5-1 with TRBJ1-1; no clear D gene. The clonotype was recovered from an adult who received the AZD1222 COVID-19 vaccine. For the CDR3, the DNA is TGCGCCAGCAGCTTGGCCCCAGGGAACACTGAAGCTTTCTTT. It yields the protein CASSLAPGNTEAFF. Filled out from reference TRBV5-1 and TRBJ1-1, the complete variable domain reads KAGVTQTPRYLIKTRGQQVTLSCSPISGHRSVSWYQQTPGQGLQFLFEYFSETQRNKGNFPGRFSGRQFSNSRSEMNVSTLELGDSALYLCASSLAPGNTEAFFGQGTRLTVV.